The T cell receptor beta chain described here comes from a study of blood T cell repertoires in COVID-19. As processed by the authors: It was from reference gene primer amplification that nucleated cell counts were estimated. The method was immunoSEQ multiplex PCR; TCRdb's version includes in-frame clones alone and lacks a portion of them. Clone size and V and J calls were adopted from that table, with D and trimming inferred from the DNA. This sample has roughly 200,000 clones; around 80% occur once, and the top ten carry about 1.3%. The CDR3 sequence is 13 residues long. CDR1 SGHNT and CDR2 YYREEE come from the germline V gene (reference sequence). J was trimmed by 6 bases and V by 0 bases; bases with no gene match: 2.

The chain uses TRBV5-4 and TRBJ2-7, with 8 bases lining up with TRBD1. The receptor's source is a woman between 25 and 40 years old with COVID-19, enrolled during active disease. Sequencing was performed on peripheral blood. This chain's CDR3 is CASSLETGGEQYF. As DNA, the CDR3 is TGTGCCAGCAGCTTGGAAACAGGGGGCGAGCAGTACTTC.